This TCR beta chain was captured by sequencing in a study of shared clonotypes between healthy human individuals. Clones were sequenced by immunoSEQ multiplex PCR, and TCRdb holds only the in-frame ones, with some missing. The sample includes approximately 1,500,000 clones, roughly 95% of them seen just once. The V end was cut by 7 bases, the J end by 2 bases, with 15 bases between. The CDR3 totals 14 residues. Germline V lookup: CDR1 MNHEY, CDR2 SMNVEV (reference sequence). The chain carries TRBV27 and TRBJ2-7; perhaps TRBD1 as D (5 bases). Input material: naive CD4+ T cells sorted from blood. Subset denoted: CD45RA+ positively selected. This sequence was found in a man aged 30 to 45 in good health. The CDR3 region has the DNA TGTGCCAGCAATACCAGGGCCTCTACCTACGAGCAGTACTTC. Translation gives CASNTRASTYEQYF.